The 5 T cell receptor beta chains in this list originate from one sample, sequenced in a study of regulatory T cells in long-lasting Graves disease. Specified time point: persistent/refractory GD, antithyroid drugs over 5 years with positive TRAb. Extracted RNA from PBMCs served as the source of the TCR library. HTBI primers from iRepertoire and Arm-PCR of CDR3 regions yielded the TCR beta libraries. TCRdb used MiXCR to reprocess the multiplex PCR reads, holding one entry per CDR3 protein. Here the sample spans roughly 400,000 distinct CDR3 sequences, about 20% being singletons. Sequenced material: peripheral blood mononuclear cells (PBMCs), taken when the disease was refractory, from a patient treated with antithyroid drugs. These receptors were obtained from a female donor with Graves disease.

This clonotype was seen ten or more times. The gene calls are TRBV7-9 and TRBJ2-5, with TRBD1 matching over 8 bases. CDR1 SEHNR and CDR2 FQNEAQ come from the germline V gene (reference sequence). The CDR3 length is 16 residues. The V segment lost 5 bases and the J segment 1 base; nucleotides outside the gene matches: 9. The CDR3 reads CASSETGGASQETQYF. The CDR3 bases are TGTGCCAGCAGCGAAACAGGGGGTGCTAGCCAAGAGACCCAGTACTTC.

The chain links TRBV14 to TRBJ2-2, with D perhaps matching TRBD2 (5 bases). Germline lookup yields CDR1 SGHDN and CDR2 FVKESK. The CDR3 consists of 14 residues. V was cut by 3 bases and J by 9 bases, with 14 bases left in between. The CDR3 DNA is TGTGCCAGCAGCCAGGTTGGATTCGGGAGGGAGCTGTTTTTT. The encoded protein is CASSQVGFGRELFF.

This chain links TRBV7-2 with TRBJ1-5; TRBD1 agrees at 9 bases. Looked up from germline, CDR1 is SGHTA and CDR2 is FQGNSA. J lost 6 bases, V lost 4 bases, and 7 bases had no gene match. The CDR3 consists of 15 residues. CDR3 residues: CASSSSTGGRQPQHF. CDR3 nucleotide sequence: TGTGCCAGCAGCTCAAGCACAGGGGGCCGTCAGCCCCAGCATTTT.

This clonotype was recorded at least ten times. This CDR3 reads CASSPSPGKSYEQYF. The CDR3 region has the DNA TGTGCCAGCTCACCTAGTCCCGGTAAATCCTACGAGCAGTACTTC. The chain carries TRBV18 and TRBJ2-7; D is unclear. The CDR3 runs 15 residues. Per germline, CDR1 KGHSH and CDR2 LQKENI. Trimming took 3 bases from V and 1 from J, leaving 13 bases between them.

There are a few counts of this clonotype. The chain employs TRBV7-8 and TRBJ2-5, with TRBD2 as a possible D gene (5 bases). The CDR3 contains 15 residues. Germline CDR1 and CDR2: SGHVS and FQNEAQ. The V end lost 2 bases, the J end lost 5 bases, and 15 bases lay between the germline ends. CDR3: CASSLTSGLRETQYF. The CDR3 coding sequence is TGTGCCAGCAGCTTAACCTCTGGACTCCGGGAGACCCAGTACTTC.